This T cell receptor (beta chain) was captured in a study of response to subunit inactivated influenza vaccine. General observations from the study: Few new T cells, the authors suggested, are recruited by each seasonal influenza vaccination.

The table lists this clonotype with a few counts. Its target is not known. TCRdb processed the RT-PCR reads anew with MiXCR; each CDR3 protein has one entry. Counted here are fewer than 700,000 distinct CDR3 sequences, 10% to 15% occurring once; the ten biggest clones make up 10% to 15%. This receptor was identified in a man in his forties or fifties who received an inactivated influenza vaccine. The sequenced sample was PBMCs from blood, obtained roughly 45 days after vaccination.

For the CDR3, the DNA is TGTGCCAGTAGTCCCGGACTAGACTACGAGCAGTACTTC. It codes for CASSPGLDYEQYF. The chain recombines TRBV19 with TRBJ2-7; 7 nucleotides match TRBD2. V dropped 5 bases and J dropped 3; count of bases not matched to a gene: 4. The CDR3 spans 13 residues. Per the germline V gene, CDR1 is LNHDA and CDR2 is SQIVND (reference sequence).